These T cell receptor beta chains were read from a single sample in a study of regulatory T cells in long-lasting Graves disease. TCRdb called the multiplex PCR reads again in MiXCR, with one record for every CDR3 protein. Of about 470,000 distinct CDR3 sequences listed, around 14% are singletons. The sample was also reused in another study, on T cells in Graves' hyperthyroidism and ophthalmopathy.

This specimen consisted of peripheral blood mononuclear cells (PBMCs), obtained at new diagnosis, from a patient treated with antithyroid drugs. The receptors here all came from a woman in her 30s with Graves disease. Both conserved end residues are part of each CDR3. Fields, in order: D gene, V gene, clone size, J gene, CDR3 DNA, CDR3 protein. A D gene is named only where the DNA matches it firmly. Clone size is not always given. Where it is, it says once, few, many or a class for expanded clones.

-,TRBV28,many,TRBJ2-7,TGTGCCAGCAGTTTTTCGGTTGAGCAGTACTTC,CASSFSVEQYF
TRBD1,TRBV12-3/TRBV12-4,many,TRBJ2-1,TGTGCCAGCAGTTTGGCGGGACAGGTCAGCAATGAGCAGTTCTTC,CASSLAGQVSNEQFF
-,TRBV30,-,TRBJ1-4,TGTGCCGGTGGGCCCGTTGTGGAAAAACTGTTTTTT,CAGGPVVEKLFF
-,TRBV28,many,TRBJ2-3,TGTGCCAGCAGTGTTGTAGCGATCACAGATACGCAGTATTTT,CASSVVAITDTQYF
TRBD1,TRBV20-1,-,TRBJ1-5,TGCAGTGCTAGAGATTTGGGACAGGGCATCAATCAGCCCCAGCATTTT,CSARDLGQGINQPQHF
-,TRBV18,many,TRBJ2-3,TGTGCCACAAGACGAAAAGACGGTTCAGATACGCAGTATTTT,CATRRKDGSDTQYF
-,TRBV5-1,many,TRBJ2-7,TGCGCCAGCAGCGCCGGCCCTCACGAGCAGTACTTC,CASSAGPHEQYF
-,TRBV7-3,many,TRBJ1-1,TGTGCCAGCAGGATCAACACAGCGAACACTGAAGCTTTCTTT,CASRINTANTEAFF
-,TRBV30,many,TRBJ1-2,TGTGCCTGGAGTATCATCGTCGGTTCTGACGGCTACACCTTC,CAWSIIVGSDGYTF
-,TRBV10-3,-,TRBJ1-6,TGTGCCAGCAGCTCGACGACAACTCATAATTCACCCCTCCACTTT,CASSSTTTHNSPLHF
-,TRBV19,few,TRBJ1-2,TGTGCCAGTCCGGAAAAGGCGAGTGGCTACACCTTC,CASPEKASGYTF
-,TRBV9,-,TRBJ1-1,TGTGCCAGCAGCGTAGCCTCCTCGATCCGAGGTGACACTGAAGCTTTCTTT,CASSVASSIRGDTEAFF
-,TRBV7-9,few,TRBJ1-4,TGTGCCAGCAGCTTAGATCGCGCAACTAATGAAAAACTGTTTTTT,CASSLDRATNEKLFF
-,TRBV29-1,-,TRBJ1-4,TGCAGCGTTGGTAGTTATGAAAAACTGTTTTTT,CSVGSYEKLFF
-,TRBV20-1,many,TRBJ1-6,TGCAGTGCTAGTGACGTCGCGACCTTTAATTCACCCCTCCACTTT,CSASDVATFNSPLHF
TRBD2,TRBV2,many,TRBJ2-5,TGTGCCAGCAGTGAAGACCTAGCGGGAGGAAGAGAGACCCAGTACTTC,CASSEDLAGGRETQYF
TRBD1,TRBV27,few,TRBJ2-2,TGTGCCAGCAGTAAACAGGGGGCGGGCGACACCGGGGAGCTGTTTTTT,CASSKQGAGDTGELFF
-,TRBV6-1,few,TRBJ2-7,TGTGCCAGCAGTGAATATGACGCAACTTACGAGCAGTACTTC,CASSEYDATYEQYF
TRBD2,TRBV6-1,many,TRBJ2-7,TGTGCCTCCGGGCTAGCGGGAGCTCTTAGCTCCTACGAGCAGTACTTC,CASGLAGALSSYEQYF
TRBD1,TRBV30,many,TRBJ1-1,TGTGCCTGGAAGGGACAGGGGGAAAAGAACACTGAAGCTTTCTTT,CAWKGQGEKNTEAFF
-,TRBV20-1,-,TRBJ2-7,TGCAGTGCTCGACAGGACATCTACGAGCAGTACTTC,CSARQDIYEQYF
TRBD2,TRBV10-2,-,TRBJ2-7,TGCGCCAGCACCGGGCCCCGGGGGGGCTACGAGCAGTACTTC,CASTGPRGGYEQYF
TRBD2,TRBV27,many,TRBJ2-1,TGTGCCAGCAGTTTAATCGGACTAGCGGAATACAATGAGCAGTTCTTC,CASSLIGLAEYNEQFF
-,TRBV6-5,few,TRBJ2-6,TGTGCCAGCAGTTACTCTATCAGTTGGGGCCCCCGGGGTGGGGCCAACGTCCTGACTTTC,CASSYSISWGPRGGANVLTF
TRBD1,TRBV18,few,TRBJ2-1,TGTGCCAGCTCACAGGTGCAGGGGGACAATGAGCAGTTCTTC,CASSQVQGDNEQFF
TRBD1,TRBV7-8,many,TRBJ2-2,TGTGCCAGCAGCTTAGTGGGACAGAAGCCCCTCGGGGAGCTGTTTTTT,CASSLVGQKPLGELFF
-,TRBV6-1,many,TRBJ1-2,TGTGCCAGCAGCGCCAACCAGGGGCGATATGGCTACACCTTC,CASSANQGRYGYTF
-,TRBV7-9,many,TRBJ2-2,TGTGCCAGCAGCTTAAGGGGAGCAGGGCACACCGGGGAGCTGTTTTTT,CASSLRGAGHTGELFF
TRBD1,TRBV9,few,TRBJ2-1,TGTGCCAGCAGCCCTGGGACAGTTAACAATGAGCAGTTCTTC,CASSPGTVNNEQFF
-,TRBV20-1,-,TRBJ1-4,TGCAGTGCTTCCCCCCCCGGGGCAGTAAATGAAAAACTGTTTTTT,CSASPPGAVNEKLFF
-,TRBV19,many,TRBJ1-1,TGTGCCAGTACCTCCGGGACACCTAACACTGAAGCTTTCTTT,CASTSGTPNTEAFF
TRBD2,TRBV5-1,-,TRBJ2-1,TGCGCCAGCAGCTTGAAAAGTCCTACTAGCGGCCAGCCCTACAATGAGCAGTTCTTC,CASSLKSPTSGQPYNEQFF
TRBD2,TRBV6-9,many,TRBJ2-7,TGTGCCAGCAGTTGGCAGCGGGAGCTCCCCTACGAGCAGTACTTC,CASSWQRELPYEQYF
-,TRBV15,few,TRBJ1-2,TGTGCCACCAGCAGAGCGATTGGCGGGGCGCGGAGCTATGGCTACACCTTC,CATSRAIGGARSYGYTF
TRBD1,TRBV7-9,-,TRBJ2-5,TGTGCCTCCTCAGACAGGGGGCATGAGACCCAGTACTTC,CASSDRGHETQYF
TRBD1,TRBV11-3,many,TRBJ2-2,TGTGCCAGCAGCTCGCTCCAAAACAGCTGGACAGGGCTCACCGGGGAGCTGTTTTTT,CASSSLQNSWTGLTGELFF